A selection of T cell receptor beta chains follows, all from one sample in a study of beta chain features in type 1 diabetes. Clones were read by immunoSEQ multiplex PCR, and TCRdb kept only the in-frame ones, dropping some. The sample gives about 660,000 clones, around 15% of which show up once; around 0.04% is in the top ten. Sequenced input: naive CD4+ T cells from blood. The source of these receptors is a young man with type 1 diabetes. Both conserved end residues are part of each CDR3. The order of the fields is CDR3 DNA, CDR3 protein, D gene, clone size, V gene, J gene. A D gene is named only where the DNA matches it firmly. Where a row states a size, it is once, few, many or the class of an expanded clone; other rows omit it.

TGTGCCAGCAGTTTTCGTTTCTGGGAGACGCAGTATTTT,CASSFRFWETQYF,.,.,TRBV28,TRBJ2-3
TGCGCCAGCAGCCAGCATTCGGGAGGGCTCACTGAAGCTTTCTTT,CASSQHSGGLTEAFF,.,few,TRBV4-3,TRBJ1-1
TGTGCCTGGGGACAATTGACTGGAAACACCATATATTTT,CAWGQLTGNTIYF,.,few,TRBV30,TRBJ1-3
TGTGCCAGCAGCTTAGATTCTCGACTTACCACCTCCTACGAGCAGTACTTC,CASSLDSRLTTSYEQYF,.,few,TRBV11-1,TRBJ2-7
TGCGCCAGCAGCTTGGCCCAGTCATTACCGGGACTACCGTACCAAGAGACCCAGTACTTC,CASSLAQSLPGLPYQETQYF,TRBD2,.,TRBV5-1,TRBJ2-5
TGCGCCAGCAGCCCGGGACAGGGACTTCCCACCGGGGAGCTGTTTTTT,CASSPGQGLPTGELFF,TRBD1,few,TRBV5-1,TRBJ2-2
TGTGCCACCAGCAGCCGGGGACAGGGGATTCTGGCCTTCTACGAGCAGTACTTC,CATSSRGQGILAFYEQYF,TRBD1,.,TRBV15,TRBJ2-7
TGTGCCAGCAGTTCCCCCATCTCGACAGAGCCGGACGAGCAGTACTTC,CASSSPISTEPDEQYF,.,once,TRBV27,TRBJ2-7
TGTGCCACCAGCAGAGATCTTCCTGAAAACATTCAGTACTTC,CATSRDLPENIQYF,.,few,TRBV15,TRBJ2-4
TGTGCCAGCAGCTCCGGGACTAGCGGGGGTGTTGAGCAGTTCTTC,CASSSGTSGGVEQFF,TRBD2,few,TRBV7-2,TRBJ2-1
TGCGCCAGCAGCCTATGGACTAGCGGGAGCGAGCAGTACTTC,CASSLWTSGSEQYF,TRBD2,.,TRBV5-1,TRBJ2-7
TGCGCCAGCAGCTTGGACAGTGGGAATCAGCCCCAGCATTTT,CASSLDSGNQPQHF,.,few,TRBV5-1,TRBJ1-5
TGTGCCAGCAGCTTAACAGGGACCAATCAGCCCCAGCATTTT,CASSLTGTNQPQHF,.,.,TRBV7-3,TRBJ1-5
TGTGCCAGCTCACCGACAGGGATTGAAGAGACCCAGTACTTC,CASSPTGIEETQYF,TRBD1,.,TRBV18,TRBJ2-5
TGTGCCTGGAGTCCTGGACTAGCGGGGCACTACAATGAGCAGTTCTTC,CAWSPGLAGHYNEQFF,TRBD2,.,TRBV30,TRBJ2-1
TGTGCCAGCTCACCACCCTCCTCGAGAGCCCCCTACGAGCAGTACTTC,CASSPPSSRAPYEQYF,.,.,TRBV18,TRBJ2-7
TGTGCCAGCAGCGCGGGGACTAGCGGGAGCTGGGGGGACATTCAGTACTTC,CASSAGTSGSWGDIQYF,TRBD2,.,TRBV9,TRBJ2-4
TGTGCCAGCAGTTCTCGTGGTAGCGGGAGGGACGAGCAGTACTTC,CASSSRGSGRDEQYF,TRBD2,.,TRBV6-6,TRBJ2-7
TGTGCCAGCAGTTTACGCAGCGGGGGCTGGGAGACCCAGTACTTC,CASSLRSGGWETQYF,TRBD2,.,TRBV27,TRBJ2-5
TGTGCCAGCAGCGTAGGGGGACTAGCGTCAACCGGGGAGCTGTTTTTT,CASSVGGLASTGELFF,TRBD2,.,TRBV9,TRBJ2-2
TGTGCCAGCAGTTACTCGATGAGCGGGGACTACGAGCAGTACTTC,CASSYSMSGDYEQYF,TRBD2,few,TRBV6-6,TRBJ2-7
TGTGCCAGCTCGCGGTCCTACAATGAGCAGTTCTTC,CASSRSYNEQFF,.,.,TRBV7-2,TRBJ2-1
TGCAGCGCCCGCACAGCGCAAGAGACCCAGTACTTC,CSARTAQETQYF,.,.,TRBV29-1,TRBJ2-5
TGCAGCGTTGAGTGGCGGGGGGGCTCCTACGAGCAGTACTTC,CSVEWRGGSYEQYF,TRBD2,.,TRBV29-1,TRBJ2-7
TGTGCCTGGAGGTCGGGAATCTACGAGCAGTACTTC,CAWRSGIYEQYF,.,few,TRBV30,TRBJ2-7
TGTGCCAGCAGCATTCAGACTAGCGCAAGATCCAATGAGCAGTTCTTC,CASSIQTSARSNEQFF,TRBD2,few,TRBV7-2,TRBJ2-1
TGCGCCAGCAGCTTGGGGCCTGAGGGCGGGAGAGGCGACGAGCAGTACTTC,CASSLGPEGGRGDEQYF,TRBD2,.,TRBV5-1,TRBJ2-7
TGTGCCAGCAGTTACTCCGGACAGCCAAACACTGAAGCTTTCTTT,CASSYSGQPNTEAFF,.,.,TRBV6-5,TRBJ1-1
TGTGCCAGCAGCACACAGGAGAGGCAGCCCCAGCATTTT,CASSTQERQPQHF,.,few,TRBV7-6,TRBJ1-5
TGTGCCAGCAGCTTACAGCTCCAGGAGACCCAGTACTTC,CASSLQLQETQYF,.,few,TRBV7-2,TRBJ2-5
TGTGCCAGCAGCGCGACCTCCTACGAGCAGTACTTC,CASSATSYEQYF,.,.,TRBV9,TRBJ2-7
TGTGCCAGCAGCTCCCTCCCGGGACAGGGGGCGGATGAGCAGTTCTTC,CASSSLPGQGADEQFF,TRBD1,few,TRBV7-2,TRBJ2-1
TGCGCCAGCAGCCGGGACAGGGCCATGAACACTGAAGCTTTCTTT,CASSRDRAMNTEAFF,TRBD1,.,TRBV5-1,TRBJ1-1
TGTGCCAGCAGTTACCGACACAGTGGGACATACAATGAGCAGTTCTTC,CASSYRHSGTYNEQFF,.,few,TRBV6-5,TRBJ2-1
TGTGCCAGCACCTATAGCGGGAGTAGGGAGACCCAGTACTTC,CASTYSGSRETQYF,TRBD2,.,TRBV7-9,TRBJ2-5
TGTGCCAGCACCTCCGGGGGGTACCAAGAGACCCAGTACTTC,CASTSGGYQETQYF,TRBD2,.,TRBV5-4,TRBJ2-5
TGTGCCAGCAGCTTTGGACAGGGACGAGCCGGGGAGCTGTTTTTT,CASSFGQGRAGELFF,TRBD1,.,TRBV11-2,TRBJ2-2
TGTGCCAGCAGTGAACGGAATGAGCAGTTCTTC,CASSERNEQFF,.,few,TRBV2,TRBJ2-1
TGTGCCTGGAGTGTAAATGGGGGCTCTGGAAACACCATATATTTT,CAWSVNGGSGNTIYF,.,few,TRBV30,TRBJ1-3
TGTGCCAGCAGCTTATGGGACAGGGAAGTCACCGGGGAGCTGTTTTTT,CASSLWDREVTGELFF,TRBD1,few,TRBV7-2,TRBJ2-2
TGTGCCAGCAATTACAGGGTGAACACTGAAGCTTTCTTT,CASNYRVNTEAFF,.,.,TRBV27,TRBJ1-1
TGTGCCAGCAGTTTAGGGTATACGGACATTCCGCCTGAAGCTTTCTTT,CASSLGYTDIPPEAFF,.,.,TRBV27,TRBJ1-1
TGTGCCAGCAGCTTAGGAAATACAGGTGGAGAAAAACTGTTTTTT,CASSLGNTGGEKLFF,.,few,TRBV7-9,TRBJ1-4
TGCGCCAGCAAGGTTAGCGGGGCCAACGTCCTGACTTTC,CASKVSGANVLTF,.,.,TRBV5-1,TRBJ2-6
TGTGCCAGCAGCTTGGGACTTCACAATGAGCAGTTCTTC,CASSLGLHNEQFF,.,.,TRBV7-2,TRBJ2-1
TGTGCCACCCGACAGGGAAAGTCGGATAATGAAAAACTGTTTTTT,CATRQGKSDNEKLFF,TRBD1,.,TRBV15,TRBJ1-4